Following are 10 T cell receptor beta chains from one sample sequenced in a study of blood T cell repertoires in COVID-19. Produced via immunoSEQ multiplex PCR; TCRdb's table is partial and in-frame only. The profile shows 260,000 or so clones, around 80% of them singletons. The sequenced material came from peripheral blood. All receptors derive from a man at least 80 years old with acute or convalescent COVID-19.

This clone has a single count. This chain connects TRBV12-3 or TRBV12-4 to TRBJ2-5, with 9 bases aligning to TRBD2. The CDR3 length is 12 residues. The junction had 7 bases not matched to a gene; V was cut back by 5 bases and J by 12 bases. The CDR3 sequence: CASSTGLAGEYF. DNA of the CDR3: TGTGCCAGCAGTACGGGACTAGCCGGCGAGTACTTC.

V and J are TRBV3-1 (or the pseudogene TRBV3-2) and TRBJ1-4; D unresolved. The CDR3 contains 15 residues. V lost 4 bases to trimming and J lost 7 bases, with 16 bases between them. Per the germline V gene, CDR1 is LGHDT and CDR2 is YNNKEL (reference sequence). CDR3 sequence reads: CASSLRRDQTEKLFF. The CDR3 bases are TGTGCCAGCAGCCTCCGCCGGGATCAGACTGAAAAACTGTTTTTT.

V gene TRBV5-4 combines with J gene TRBJ2-3, with 8 positions matching TRBD1. The CDR3 sequence is 15 residues long. From germline, CDR1 is SGHNT and CDR2 YYREEE (reference sequence). Trimming cost V 5 bases and J 4 bases; bases outside gene matches: 9. CDR3 in amino acids: CASSLQGVWADTQYF. The CDR3 nucleotides read TGTGCCAGCAGTTTACAGGGGGTATGGGCAGATACGCAGTATTTT.

The chain employs TRBV3-1 (or the pseudogene TRBV3-2) and TRBJ1-4; 7 bases fit TRBD1. The CDR3 is 15 amino acids. The V gene end was trimmed by 4 bases and the J gene end by 4 bases; junction bases not matched to a gene: 6. The germline gives CDR1 LGHDT, CDR2 YNNKEL (reference sequence). The CDR3 coding sequence is TGTGCCAGCAGCCTACAGGGGTCCCTTAATGAAAAACTGTTTTTT. This gives the protein CASSLQGSLNEKLFF.

The chain recombines TRBV24-1 with TRBJ2-5; the match to TRBD1 covers 8 bases. Trimming cost V 4 bases and J 4 bases; bases outside gene matches: 13. The CDR3 spans 17 residues. The germline V gene has CDR1 KGHDR and CDR2 SFDVKD. CDR3 bases: TGTGCCACCAGTGACCCCCGACAGGGGAGTAAGGGAGAGACCCAGTACTTC. The encoded protein is CATSDPRQGSKGETQYF.

The chain carries TRBV11-2 and TRBJ1-3, with D perhaps TRBD1 (5 bases). The CDR3 consists of 15 residues. Germline CDR1 reads SGHAT; CDR2 reads FQNNGV. Trimming removed 4 bases at V and 5 bases at J, with 15 bases between. CDR3 sequence: CASSSEGRERNTIYF. For the CDR3, the DNA is TGTGCCAGCAGCTCGGAGGGACGGGAGAGAAACACCATATATTTT.

The rearrangement links TRBV6-5 to TRBJ1-5; 7 nucleotides align to TRBD1. The CDR3 consists of 16 residues. J gave up 5 bases and V 2 bases, and 9 bases lay outside the gene matches. The germline V gene encodes CDR1 MNHEY and CDR2 SVGAGI. This chain's CDR3 is CASSYGWTGGHQPQHF. The CDR3 bases are TGTGCCAGCAGTTACGGGTGGACAGGAGGGCATCAGCCCCAGCATTTT.

This clone was picked up a small number of times. J is TRBJ1-1 and V is TRBV30; 7 positions match TRBD1. V was pared by 3 bases and J by 2 bases, with 3 bases of the junction left unmatched. The germline gives CDR1 GTSNPN, CDR2 SVGIG (reference sequence). The CDR3 runs 13 residues. In DNA form, the CDR3 reads TGTGCCTGGAGGAGGGACAGTAACACTGAAGCTTTCTTT. It translates to CAWRRDSNTEAFF.

The V call is TRBV19, the J call TRBJ2-1, with 8 positions matching TRBD1. V gave up 7 bases and J gave up 6 bases; unmatched junction bases: 8. This CDR3 region has 14 residues. Germline CDR1 LNHDA, CDR2 SQIVND (reference sequence). CDR3 region: CASTADRGFNEQFF. The DNA for the CDR3 is TGTGCCAGTACCGCAGACAGGGGATTCAATGAGCAGTTCTTC.

The rearrangement uses TRBV9 and TRBJ2-2, with 7 positions matching TRBD2. This CDR3 contains 15 residues. The V segment lost 1 base and the J segment 7 bases; nucleotides outside the gene matches: 7. Germline loops: CDR1 SGDLS, CDR2 YYNGEE. CDR3: CASSVRREPSGELFF. CDR3 bases: TGTGCCAGCAGCGTACGGCGGGAGCCAAGCGGGGAGCTGTTTTTT. Variable domain in full (rest from reference TRBV9 and TRBJ2-2): DSGVTQTPKHLITATGQRVTLRCSPRSGDLSVYWYQQSLDQGLQFLIQYYNGEERAKGNILERFSAQQFPDLHSELNLSSLELGDSALYFCASSVRREPSGELFFGEGSRLTVL.